This T cell receptor beta chain was identified during a study of cytotoxic CD8 clonotypes in ibrutinib-treated CLL. Study conclusions and caveats: An increase in clonality occurred at ibrutinib response, followed by a return toward baseline at progression. Baseline clonality, higher than in age-matched healthy donors, tracked circulating CD8+ T-cell counts.

About this clone itself: Its cognate antigen is unknown.

The germline V and J ends were trimmed by 0 bases and 2 bases, with 6 bases remaining between them. The V gene's germline CDR1 is SGHDT and CDR2 YYEEEE. This CDR3 comprises 13 residues. The repertoire was sequenced with immunoSEQ multiplex PCR; TCRdb's copy has only in-frame clones and lacks some. This table holds 65,000 to 95,000 clones, about 86% found once. This sequence joins TRBV5-6 and TRBJ2-7, with D unclear. The clonotype was recovered from a human donor with chronic lymphocytic leukemia. Material: PBMCs, obtained before ibrutinib treatment. The CDR3 loop reads CASSLVTAYEQYF. CDR3 nucleotides: TGTGCCAGCAGCTTGGTCACAGCCTACGAGCAGTACTTC. The whole variable domain, filled in from reference TRBV5-6 and TRBJ2-7, reads DAGVTQSPTHLIKTRGQQVTLRCSPKSGHDTVSWYQQALGQGPQFIFQYYEEEERQRGNFPDRFSGHQFPNYSSELNVNALLLGDSALYLCASSLVTAYEQYFGPGTRLTVT.